This TCR beta chain was obtained from a study of cytomegalovirus exposure and HLA in healthy donors. This CDR3 has 12 amino acids. Germline V CDR1 and CDR2: MGHDK, SYGVNS. In regard to this clone: The junction and the germline gene differ at one end; a read error may be behind it. The sample has other DNA sequences that encode this CDR3 too.

Both 60 Vbeta primers and 13 Jbeta primers went into the PCR. Method: immunoSEQ multiplex PCR; TCRdb's copy keeps in-frame clones and lacks some. In all, the sample yields 200,000 to 250,000 clones. The sample taken for sequencing was PBMCs. This clonotype originated in a girl aged 2-10 years in good health and CMV-seropositive. The chain employs TRBV25-1 and TRBJ2-7, with D perhaps matching TRBD2 (6 bases). In nucleotides, the CDR3 is TGTGCCAGCAATCACGGGAGATACGAGCAGTACTTT. This translates into CASNHGRYEQYF.